These 9 T cell receptor beta chains were all obtained from the same sample, sequenced in a study of technical replicates of blood from a handful of donors. Here immunoSEQ multiplex PCR was the method, and the copy in TCRdb shows in-frame clones only, minus some. In the table there are under 80,000 clones, roughly 89% of which are singletons. Material for sequencing was PBMCs. The receptors were sampled from a human donor in good health. Some clones in this sample may be carry-over from other donors' samples.

V is TRBV2 and J is TRBJ1-2; no reliable D call. Per germline, CDR1 SNHLY and CDR2 FYNNEI. This CDR3 comprises 13 residues. Deletions cut 1 base from V and 2 bases from J, with 5 bases between. The CDR3 loop is CASSEVQNYGYTF. The CDR3 nucleotides are TGTGCCAGCAGTGAAGTACAGAACTATGGCTACACCTTC.

The rearrangement joins TRBV9 to TRBJ2-3; no definite D call. The CDR3 spans 15 residues. Looked up from germline, CDR1 is SGDLS and CDR2 is YYNGEE. V dropped 0 bases and J dropped 0 bases, with 8 bases sitting between them. The CDR3 here is CASSVGQLSTDTQYF. The CDR3 nucleotides are TGTGCCAGCAGCGTAGGGCAGTTGAGCACAGATACGCAGTATTTT.

The chain has TRBV7-9 and TRBJ2-7, with D possibly matching TRBD2 (5 bases). The CDR3 sequence is 13 residues long. From germline, CDR1 is SEHNR and CDR2 FQNEAQ (reference sequence). The V gene lost 5 bases and the J gene lost 8 bases, with 16 bases spanning the gap. As DNA, the CDR3 is TGTGCCAGCAGCCCCCCAGCGGCAGAAAAGCAGTACTTC. This gives the protein CASSPPAAEKQYF.

A note on this clone: At one end, the junction sequence differs from germline, possibly due to a read error. V is TRBV19 and J is TRBJ2-5; 8 bases match TRBD1. The CDR3 covers 14 residues. Per germline, CDR1 LNHDA and CDR2 SQIVND (reference sequence). The CDR3 sequence: CASSPGQVGEIQYF. The CDR3 bases are TGTGCCAGTAGCCCGGGACAGGTAGGAGAGATCCAGTACTTC.

This chain uses TRBV11-2 with TRBJ2-3, with D perhaps matching TRBD2 (6 bases). The germline CDR1 and CDR2 sequences are SGHAT and FQNNGV. This CDR3 has 15 residues. The V and J ends lost 3 bases and 6 bases respectively, with 16 bases between them. The CDR3 here is CASSFQRAQKDTQYF. CDR3 coding DNA: TGTGCCAGCAGCTTCCAGCGGGCCCAAAAGGATACGCAGTATTTT.

CDR3 sequence reads: CASSPGTQNYGYTF. The CDR3 DNA reads TGTGCCAGCAGCCCCGGGACACAGAACTATGGCTACACCTTC. The J gene is TRBJ1-2, the V gene TRBV7-9; D perhaps matches TRBD1 (6 bases). This CDR3 is 14 amino acids long. V lost 5 bases, J lost 2 bases, and 12 bases lay in between. Germline V CDR1 and CDR2: SEHNR, FQNEAQ (reference sequence).

The J gene is TRBJ2-7, the V gene TRBV9; 7 bases match TRBD2. The V and J ends lost 0 bases and 6 bases, in that order; junction bases with no gene match: 3. CDR3 length: 13 residues. Germline V lookup: CDR1 SGDLS, CDR2 YYNGEE. CDR3 in amino acids: CASSVASGGEQYF. CDR3 DNA sequence: TGTGCCAGCAGCGTAGCTTCGGGAGGCGAGCAGTACTTC.

The rearrangement links TRBV5-6 to TRBJ2-7; D is uncertain. The ends were cut back, 1 base at V and 0 bases at J, with 11 bases in the middle. CDR3 size: 15 residues. The V gene's germline CDR1 is SGHDT and CDR2 YYEEEE. Written as DNA, the CDR3 is TGTGCCAGCAGCTTGAGGTTACTAAGCTCCTACGAGCAGTACTTC. Protein sequence: CASSLRLLSSYEQYF.

The V and J genes are TRBV18 and TRBJ1-1; 12 bases fit TRBD1. The CDR3 runs to 18 residues. The germline V gene encodes CDR1 KGHSH and CDR2 LQKENI. The J segment lost 0 bases and the V segment lost 2 bases, leaving 7 bases of the junction unmatched. CDR3 nucleotides: TGTGCCAGCTCACCATTCCGGGACAGGGGGCGCATGAACACTGAAGCTTTCTTT. Protein sequence: CASSPFRDRGRMNTEAFF. The complete variable domain, with remaining parts taken from reference TRBV18 and TRBJ1-1, reads NAGVMQNPRHLVRRRGQEARLRCSPMKGHSHVYWYRQLPEEGLKFMVYLQKENIIDESGMPKERFSAEFPKEGPSILRIQQVVRGDSAAYFCASSPFRDRGRMNTEAFFGQGTRLTVV.